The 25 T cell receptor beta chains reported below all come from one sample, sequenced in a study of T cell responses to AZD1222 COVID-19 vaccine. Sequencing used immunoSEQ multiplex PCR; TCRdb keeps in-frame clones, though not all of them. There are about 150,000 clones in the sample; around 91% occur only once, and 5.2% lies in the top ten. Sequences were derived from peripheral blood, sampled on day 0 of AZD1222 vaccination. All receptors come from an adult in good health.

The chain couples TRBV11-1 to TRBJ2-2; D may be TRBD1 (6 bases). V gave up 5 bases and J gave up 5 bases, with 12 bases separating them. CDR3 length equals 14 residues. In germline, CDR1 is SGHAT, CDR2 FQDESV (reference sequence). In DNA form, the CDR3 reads TGTGCCAGCAGCCCCCGACAGGTTACCGGGGAGCTGTTTTTT. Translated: CASSPRQVTGELFF.

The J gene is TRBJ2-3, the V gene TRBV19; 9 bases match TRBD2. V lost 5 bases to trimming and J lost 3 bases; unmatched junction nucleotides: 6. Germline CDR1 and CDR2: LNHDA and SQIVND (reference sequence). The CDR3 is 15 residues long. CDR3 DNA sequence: TGTGCCAGTAGTGCGGGGGGGCCTAGGACAGATACGCAGTATTTT. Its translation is CASSAGGPRTDTQYF. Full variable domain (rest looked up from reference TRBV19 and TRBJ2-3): DGGITQSPKYLFRKEGQNVTLSCEQNLNHDAMYWYRQDPGQGLRLIYYSQIVNDFQKGDIAEGYSVSREKKESFPLTVTSAQKNPTAFYLCASSAGGPRTDTQYFGPGTRLTVL.

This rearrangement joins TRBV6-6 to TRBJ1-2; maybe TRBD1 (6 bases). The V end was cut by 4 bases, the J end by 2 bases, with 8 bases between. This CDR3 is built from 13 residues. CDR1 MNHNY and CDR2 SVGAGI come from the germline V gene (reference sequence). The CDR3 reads CASSLTGNYGYTF. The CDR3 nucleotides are TGTGCCAGCAGTTTGACAGGCAACTATGGCTACACCTTC.

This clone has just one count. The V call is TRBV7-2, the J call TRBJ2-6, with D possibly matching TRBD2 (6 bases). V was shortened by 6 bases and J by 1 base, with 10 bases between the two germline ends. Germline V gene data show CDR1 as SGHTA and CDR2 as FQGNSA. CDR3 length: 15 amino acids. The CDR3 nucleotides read TGTGCCAGCAGATCAGGGAGGTCTGGGGCCAACGTCCTGACTTTC. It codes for CASRSGRSGANVLTF.

CDR3 in amino acids: CASSGRGVGVSGNTIYF. CDR3 nucleotides: TGTGCCAGCAGCGGGAGAGGAGTCGGTGTGTCTGGAAACACCATATATTTT. The chain employs TRBV9 and TRBJ1-3; D is unresolved. This CDR3 is 17 amino acids long. Deletions cut 3 bases from V and 1 base from J, with 17 bases between. Per the germline V gene, CDR1 is SGDLS and CDR2 is YYNGEE. The complete variable domain, with remaining parts taken from reference TRBV9 and TRBJ1-3, reads DSGVTQTPKHLITATGQRVTLRCSPRSGDLSVYWYQQSLDQGLQFLIQYYNGEERAKGNILERFSAQQFPDLHSELNLSSLELGDSALYFCASSGRGVGVSGNTIYFGEGSWLTVV.

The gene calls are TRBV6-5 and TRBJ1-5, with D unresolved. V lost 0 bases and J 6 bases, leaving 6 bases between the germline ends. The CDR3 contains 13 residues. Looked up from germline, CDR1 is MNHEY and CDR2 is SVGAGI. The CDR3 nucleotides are TGTGCCAGCAGTTACTCGGACGGTCAGCCCCAGCATTTT. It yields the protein CASSYSDGQPQHF.

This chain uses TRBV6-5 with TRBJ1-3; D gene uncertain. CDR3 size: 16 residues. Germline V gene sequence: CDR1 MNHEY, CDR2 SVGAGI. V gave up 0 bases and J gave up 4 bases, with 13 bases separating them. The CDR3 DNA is TGTGCCAGCAGTTACTCGTCGGACGGTGCCGGAAACACCATATATTTT. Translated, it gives CASSYSSDGAGNTIYF.

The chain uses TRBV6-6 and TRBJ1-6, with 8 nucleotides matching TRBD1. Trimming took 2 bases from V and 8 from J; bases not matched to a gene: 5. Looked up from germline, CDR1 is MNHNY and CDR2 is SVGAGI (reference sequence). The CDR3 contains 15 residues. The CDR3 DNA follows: TGTGCCAGCAGTTACACCGGGACAGGACATTCACCCCTCCACTTT. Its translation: CASSYTGTGHSPLHF.

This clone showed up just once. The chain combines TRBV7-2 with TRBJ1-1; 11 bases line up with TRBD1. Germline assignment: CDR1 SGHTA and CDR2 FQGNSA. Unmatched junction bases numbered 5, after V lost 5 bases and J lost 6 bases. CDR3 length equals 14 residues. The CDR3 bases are TGTGCCAGCAGCGTGGACAGGGGGCATCCTGAAGCTTTCTTT. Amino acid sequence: CASSVDRGHPEAFF.

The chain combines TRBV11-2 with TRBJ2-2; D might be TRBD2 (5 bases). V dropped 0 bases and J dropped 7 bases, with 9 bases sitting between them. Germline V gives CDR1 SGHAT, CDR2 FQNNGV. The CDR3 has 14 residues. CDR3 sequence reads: CASSLDRAGGELFF. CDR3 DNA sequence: TGTGCCAGCAGCTTAGATCGGGCGGGCGGGGAGCTGTTTTTT.

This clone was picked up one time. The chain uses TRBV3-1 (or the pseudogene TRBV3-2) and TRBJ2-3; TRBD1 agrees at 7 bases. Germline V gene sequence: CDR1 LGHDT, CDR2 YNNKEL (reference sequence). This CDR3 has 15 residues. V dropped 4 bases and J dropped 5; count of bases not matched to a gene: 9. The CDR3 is CASSLSGTEVDTQYF. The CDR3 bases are TGTGCCAGCAGCCTCTCCGGGACAGAGGTAGATACGCAGTATTTT.

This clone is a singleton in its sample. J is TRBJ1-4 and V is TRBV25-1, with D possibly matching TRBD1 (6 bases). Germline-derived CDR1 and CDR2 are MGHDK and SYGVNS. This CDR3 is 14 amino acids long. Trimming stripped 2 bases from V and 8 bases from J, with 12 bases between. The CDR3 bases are TGTGCCAGCAGTGAAGGCAGGGGTGGGGAAAAACTGTTTTTT. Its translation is CASSEGRGGEKLFF.

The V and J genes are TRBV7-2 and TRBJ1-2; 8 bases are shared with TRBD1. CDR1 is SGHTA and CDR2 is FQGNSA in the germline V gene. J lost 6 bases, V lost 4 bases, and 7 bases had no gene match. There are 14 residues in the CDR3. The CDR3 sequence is CASSSLRTGNGYTF. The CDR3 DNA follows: TGTGCCAGCAGCTCCCTCCGGACAGGGAATGGCTACACCTTC.

DNA of the CDR3: TGTGCCAGCAGCCACGTACAGGGGCTTATCTATGGCTACACCTTC. This codes for CASSHVQGLIYGYTF. This sequence joins TRBV6-2 or TRBV6-3 and TRBJ1-2; 7 nucleotides align to TRBD1. The CDR3 sequence is 15 residues long. The trim removed 6 bases at V and 4 bases at J, leaving 11 bases unmatched. Germline V lookup: CDR1 MNHEY, CDR2 SVGEGT.

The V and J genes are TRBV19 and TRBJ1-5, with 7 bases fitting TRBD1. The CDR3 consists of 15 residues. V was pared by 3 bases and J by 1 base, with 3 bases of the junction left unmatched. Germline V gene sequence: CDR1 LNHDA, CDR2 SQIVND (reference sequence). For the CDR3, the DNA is TGTGCCAGTAGTATGGGACAGTCAAGCAATCAGCCCCAGCATTTT. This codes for CASSMGQSSNQPQHF.

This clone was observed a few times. The CDR3 region has the DNA TGTGCCAGCAGCCCAGAAGCGGACTCCTACGAGCAGTACTTC. Residues: CASSPEADSYEQYF. V usage is TRBV7-9 and J usage is TRBJ2-7; D might be TRBD2 (5 bases). The germline CDR1 and CDR2 sequences are SEHNR and FQNEAQ (reference sequence). V was trimmed by 5 bases and J by 0 bases, leaving 11 bases between them. The CDR3 is 14 amino acids. Full variable domain (rest looked up from reference TRBV7-9 and TRBJ2-7): DTGVSQNPRHKITKRGQNVTFRCDPISEHNRLYWYRQTLGQGPEFLTYFQNEAQLEKSRLLSDRFSAERPKGSFSTLEIQRTEQGDSAMYLCASSPEADSYEQYFGPGTRLTVT.

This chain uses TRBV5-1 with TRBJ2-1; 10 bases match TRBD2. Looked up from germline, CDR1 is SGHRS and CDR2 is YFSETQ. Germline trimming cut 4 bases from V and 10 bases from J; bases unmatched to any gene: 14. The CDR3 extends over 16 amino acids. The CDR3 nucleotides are TGCGCCAGCAGCGCAGCCGGGACTAGCGCCCGCCGGGAGCAGTTCTTC. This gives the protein CASSAAGTSARREQFF.

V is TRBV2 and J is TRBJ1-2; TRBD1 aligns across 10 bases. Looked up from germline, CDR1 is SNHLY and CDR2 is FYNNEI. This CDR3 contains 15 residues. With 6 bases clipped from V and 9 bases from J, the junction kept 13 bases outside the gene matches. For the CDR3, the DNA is TGTGCCAGCAGCGCGGACAGGGGGATACATATGCGCTACACCTTC. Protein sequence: CASSADRGIHMRYTF.

As DNA, the CDR3 is TGTGCCAGCCGACACGGGCCCGTCCCCGAGCAGTACTTC. The encoded protein is CASRHGPVPEQYF. The V and J genes are TRBV28 and TRBJ2-7; D gene unclear. The V gene lost 8 bases and the J gene lost 6 bases, with 17 bases spanning the gap. The CDR3 runs to 13 residues. Germline-derived CDR1 and CDR2 are MDHEN and SYDVKM.

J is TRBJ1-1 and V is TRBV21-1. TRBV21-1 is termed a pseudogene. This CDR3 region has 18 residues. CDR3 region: CASSKGEMRALKDTEAFF. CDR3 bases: TGTGCCAGCAGCAAAGGGGAGATGAGGGCCCTAAAGGACACTGAAGCTTTCTTT.

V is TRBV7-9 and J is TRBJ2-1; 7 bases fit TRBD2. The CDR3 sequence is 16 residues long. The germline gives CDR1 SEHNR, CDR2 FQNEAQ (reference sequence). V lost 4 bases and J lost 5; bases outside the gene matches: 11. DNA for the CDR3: TGTGCCAGCAGCTCGAGTGGCGGGGGACTTGACAATGAGCAGTTCTTC. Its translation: CASSSSGGGLDNEQFF. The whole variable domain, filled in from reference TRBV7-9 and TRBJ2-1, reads DTGVSQNPRHKITKRGQNVTFRCDPISEHNRLYWYRQTLGQGPEFLTYFQNEAQLEKSRLLSDRFSAERPKGSFSTLEIQRTEQGDSAMYLCASSSSGGGLDNEQFFGPGTRLTVL.

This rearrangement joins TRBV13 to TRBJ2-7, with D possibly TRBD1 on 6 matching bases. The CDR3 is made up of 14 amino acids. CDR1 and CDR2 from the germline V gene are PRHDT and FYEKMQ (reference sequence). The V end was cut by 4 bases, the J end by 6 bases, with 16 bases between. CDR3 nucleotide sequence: TGTGCCAGCAGCTCCCCGGACAGCCGCAGCGAGCAGTACTTC. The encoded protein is CASSSPDSRSEQYF. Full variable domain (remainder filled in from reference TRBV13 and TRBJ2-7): AAGVIQSPRHLIKEKRETATLKCYPIPRHDTVYWYQQGPGQDPQFLISFYEKMQSDKGSIPDRFSAQQFSDYHSELNMSSLELGDSALYFCASSSPDSRSEQYFGPGTRLTVT.

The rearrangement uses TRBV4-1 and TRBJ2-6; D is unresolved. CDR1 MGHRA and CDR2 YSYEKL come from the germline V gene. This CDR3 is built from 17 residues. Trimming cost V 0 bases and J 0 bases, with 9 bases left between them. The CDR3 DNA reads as TGCGCCAGCAGCCAAGAGGCACCGAACTCTGGGGCCAACGTCCTGACTTTC. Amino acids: CASSQEAPNSGANVLTF.

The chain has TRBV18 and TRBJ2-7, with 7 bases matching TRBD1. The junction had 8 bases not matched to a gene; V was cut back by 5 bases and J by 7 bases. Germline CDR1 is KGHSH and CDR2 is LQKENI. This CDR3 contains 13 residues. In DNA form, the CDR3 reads TGTGCCAGCTCATATGACAGGACAGGAGAGCAGTACTTC. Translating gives CASSYDRTGEQYF.

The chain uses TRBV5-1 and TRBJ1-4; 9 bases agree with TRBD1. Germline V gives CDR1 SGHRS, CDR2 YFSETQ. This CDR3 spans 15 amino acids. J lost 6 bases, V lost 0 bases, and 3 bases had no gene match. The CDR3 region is CASSLEGQGYEKLFF. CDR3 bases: TGCGCCAGCAGCTTGGAGGGACAGGGATATGAAAAACTGTTTTTT.